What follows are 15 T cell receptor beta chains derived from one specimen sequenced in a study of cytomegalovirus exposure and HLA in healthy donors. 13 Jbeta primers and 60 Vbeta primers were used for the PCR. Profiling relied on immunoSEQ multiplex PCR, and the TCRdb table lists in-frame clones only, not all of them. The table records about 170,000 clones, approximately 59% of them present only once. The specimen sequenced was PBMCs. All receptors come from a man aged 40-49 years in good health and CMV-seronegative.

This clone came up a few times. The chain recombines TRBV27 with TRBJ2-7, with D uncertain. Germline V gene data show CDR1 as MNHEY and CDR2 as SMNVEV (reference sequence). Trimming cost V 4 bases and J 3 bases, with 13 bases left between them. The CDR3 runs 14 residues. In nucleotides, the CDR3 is TGTGCCAGCAGTTCATCACCTCGAGACTACGAGCAGTACTTC. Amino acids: CASSSSPRDYEQYF.

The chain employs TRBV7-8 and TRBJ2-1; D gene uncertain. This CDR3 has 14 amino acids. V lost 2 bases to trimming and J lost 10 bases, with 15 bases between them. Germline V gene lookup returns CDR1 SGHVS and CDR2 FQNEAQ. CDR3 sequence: CASSLISSSEEQFF. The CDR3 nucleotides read TGTGCCAGCAGCTTAATCTCTTCCTCGGAGGAGCAGTTCTTC.

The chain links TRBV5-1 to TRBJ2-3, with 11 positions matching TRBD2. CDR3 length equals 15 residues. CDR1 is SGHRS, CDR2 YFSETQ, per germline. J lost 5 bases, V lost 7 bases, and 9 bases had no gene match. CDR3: CASGPSGGLVDTQYF. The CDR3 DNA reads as TGCGCCAGCGGCCCTAGCGGGGGGTTGGTAGATACGCAGTATTTT.

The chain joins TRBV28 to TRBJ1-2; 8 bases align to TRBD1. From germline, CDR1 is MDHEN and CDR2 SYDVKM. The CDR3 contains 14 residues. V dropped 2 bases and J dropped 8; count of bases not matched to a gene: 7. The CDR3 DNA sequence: TGTGCCAGCAGTTTAGTGCAGGGGGCACACGGCTACACCTTC. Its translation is CASSLVQGAHGYTF.

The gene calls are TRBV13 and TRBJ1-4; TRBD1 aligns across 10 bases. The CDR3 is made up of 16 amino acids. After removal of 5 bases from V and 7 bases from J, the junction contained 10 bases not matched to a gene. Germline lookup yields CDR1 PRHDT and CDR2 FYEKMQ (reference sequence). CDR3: CASSASTGTGVEKLFF. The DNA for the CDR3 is TGTGCCAGCAGCGCCTCCACGGGGACAGGGGTTGAAAAACTGTTTTTT. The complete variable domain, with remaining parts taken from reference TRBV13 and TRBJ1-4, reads AAGVIQSPRHLIKEKRETATLKCYPIPRHDTVYWYQQGPGQDPQFLISFYEKMQSDKGSIPDRFSAQQFSDYHSELNMSSLELGDSALYFCASSASTGTGVEKLFFGSGTQLSVL.

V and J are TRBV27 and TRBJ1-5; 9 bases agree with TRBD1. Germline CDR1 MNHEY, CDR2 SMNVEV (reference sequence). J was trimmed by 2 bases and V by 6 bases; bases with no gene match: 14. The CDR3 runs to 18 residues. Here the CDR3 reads CASSPDRGGVLGNQPQHF. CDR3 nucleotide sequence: TGTGCCAGCAGCCCCGACAGGGGGGGCGTTTTAGGCAATCAGCCCCAGCATTTT.

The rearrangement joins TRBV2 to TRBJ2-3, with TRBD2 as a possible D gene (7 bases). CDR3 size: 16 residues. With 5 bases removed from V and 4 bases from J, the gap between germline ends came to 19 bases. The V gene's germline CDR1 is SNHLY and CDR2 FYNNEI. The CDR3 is CASSPVGGAHADTQYF. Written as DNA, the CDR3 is TGTGCCAGCAGTCCCGTGGGGGGGGCGCACGCAGATACGCAGTATTTT.

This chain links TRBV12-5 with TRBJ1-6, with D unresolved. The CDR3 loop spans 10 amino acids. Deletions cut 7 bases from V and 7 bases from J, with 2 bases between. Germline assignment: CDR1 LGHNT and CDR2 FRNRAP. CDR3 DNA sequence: TGTGCTAGTGCGAATTCACCCCTCCACTTT. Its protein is CASANSPLHF.

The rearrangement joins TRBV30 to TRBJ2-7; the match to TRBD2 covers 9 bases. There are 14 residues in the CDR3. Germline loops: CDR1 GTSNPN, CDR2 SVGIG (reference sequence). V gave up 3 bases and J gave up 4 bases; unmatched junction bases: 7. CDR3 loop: CAWRGAGGPYEQYF. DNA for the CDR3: TGTGCCTGGAGAGGAGCGGGGGGCCCATACGAGCAGTACTTC.

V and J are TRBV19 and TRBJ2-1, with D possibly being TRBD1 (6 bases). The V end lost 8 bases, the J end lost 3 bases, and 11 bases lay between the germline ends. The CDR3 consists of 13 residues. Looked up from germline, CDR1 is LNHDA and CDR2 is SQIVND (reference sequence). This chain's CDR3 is CASQGFGYNEQFF. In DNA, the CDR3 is TGTGCCAGTCAGGGGTTTGGCTACAATGAGCAGTTCTTC.

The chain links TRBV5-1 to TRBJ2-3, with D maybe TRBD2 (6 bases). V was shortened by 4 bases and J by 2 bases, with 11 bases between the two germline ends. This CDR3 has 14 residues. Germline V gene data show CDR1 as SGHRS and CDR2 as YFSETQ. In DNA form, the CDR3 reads TGCGCCAGCAGCCCGGGAGTCTCCACAGATACGCAGTATTTT. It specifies CASSPGVSTDTQYF.

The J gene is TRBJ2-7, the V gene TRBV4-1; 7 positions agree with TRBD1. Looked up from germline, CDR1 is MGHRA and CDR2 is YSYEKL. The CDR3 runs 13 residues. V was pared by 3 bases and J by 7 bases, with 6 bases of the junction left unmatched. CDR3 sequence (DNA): TGCGCCAGCAGCCAGCAACAGGGGAGAGAGCAGTACTTC. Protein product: CASSQQQGREQYF.

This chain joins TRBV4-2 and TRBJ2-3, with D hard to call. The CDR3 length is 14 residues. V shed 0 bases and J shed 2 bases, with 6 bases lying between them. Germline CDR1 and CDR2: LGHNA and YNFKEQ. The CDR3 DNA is TGTGCCAGCAGCCAAGAGATAGACACAGATACGCAGTATTTT. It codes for CASSQEIDTDTQYF.

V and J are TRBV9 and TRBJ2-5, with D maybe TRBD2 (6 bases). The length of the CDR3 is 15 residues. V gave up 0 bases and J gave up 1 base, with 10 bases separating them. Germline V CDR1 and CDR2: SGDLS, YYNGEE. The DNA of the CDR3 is TGTGCCAGCAGCGTAGGGGGGGAATTCCAAGAGACCCAGTACTTC. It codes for CASSVGGEFQETQYF. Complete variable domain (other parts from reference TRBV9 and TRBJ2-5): DSGVTQTPKHLITATGQRVTLRCSPRSGDLSVYWYQQSLDQGLQFLIQYYNGEERAKGNILERFSAQQFPDLHSELNLSSLELGDSALYFCASSVGGEFQETQYFGPGTRLLVL.

CDR3 coding DNA: TGTGCCAGCAGCTTGGTTAGCGGGGGTGGTTCTGGGGAGCTGTTTTTT. Its protein product is CASSLVSGGGSGELFF. The chain employs TRBV5-4 and TRBJ2-2; 9 positions agree with TRBD2. The V gene end was trimmed by 0 bases and the J gene end by 8 bases; junction bases not matched to a gene: 8. The CDR3 spans 16 residues. The germline V gene has CDR1 SGHNT and CDR2 YYREEE (reference sequence).